The 28 T cell receptor beta chains listed next were all sequenced from one sample in a study of blood T cell repertoires in COVID-19. Generated by immunoSEQ multiplex PCR, the TCRdb table keeps only in-frame clones and is missing some. Of about 140,000 clones in the sample, about 74% were seen once. The sequenced sample was peripheral blood. These receptors were taken from a man aged 50-60 years with acute or convalescent COVID-19.

This clone was seen just once. The V call is TRBV18, the J call TRBJ1-4, with no clear D. The CDR3 runs 17 residues. Germline CDR1 reads KGHSH; CDR2 reads LQKENI. V was pared by 5 bases and J by 0 bases, with 16 bases between. This CDR3 reads CASSKDESNPTNEKLFF. CDR3 coding DNA: TGTGCCAGCTCAAAAGATGAGTCCAACCCAACTAATGAAAAACTGTTTTTT.

The V call is TRBV6-5, the J call TRBJ1-2; D is uncertain. CDR1 and CDR2 (germline): MNHEY, SVGAGI. Deletions cut 8 bases from V and 5 bases from J, with 21 bases between. CDR3 length equals 15 residues. Here the CDR3 reads CASAFGEQALYGYTF. DNA of the CDR3: TGTGCCAGCGCTTTCGGGGAACAAGCGTTGTATGGCTACACCTTC.

The rearrangement joins TRBV7-6 to TRBJ2-3; possible D gene TRBD1, 6 bases. This CDR3 is built from 15 residues. Trimming left V 5 bases short and J 2 bases short, with 14 bases between. Germline V gene data show CDR1 as SGHVS and CDR2 as FNYEAQ. CDR3 bases: TGTGCCAGCAGCCCTCCCGGGACAATCACAGATACGCAGTATTTT. This translates into CASSPPGTITDTQYF.

This clone was counted once. The V call is TRBV6-5, the J call TRBJ2-1, with 8 positions matching TRBD1. Trimming cost V 0 bases and J 5 bases; bases outside gene matches: 3. Germline CDR1 and CDR2: MNHEY and SVGAGI. This CDR3 has 15 amino acids. In DNA form, the CDR3 reads TGTGCCAGCAGTTACTCGGGACAGGCCAACAATGAGCAGTTCTTC. Translating it yields CASSYSGQANNEQFF.

This clone was detected a few times. The J gene is TRBJ1-2, the V gene TRBV6-4; D gene unclear. V lost 5 bases to trimming and J lost 7 bases, with 11 bases between them. The length of the CDR3 is 12 residues. Germline V lookup: CDR1 MRHNA, CDR2 SNTAGT. The CDR3 is CASSNRGGGYTF. CDR3 sequence (DNA): TGTGCCAGCAGTAACCGGGGAGGTGGCTACACCTTC.

The chain is built from TRBV12-5 and TRBJ2-2, with D hard to call. The CDR3 consists of 13 residues. Germline V gene data show CDR1 as LGHNT and CDR2 as FRNRAP. The V end lost 4 bases, the J end lost 10 bases, and 13 bases lay between the germline ends. This chain's CDR3 is CASGSPFAEELFF. The CDR3 coding sequence is TGTGCTAGTGGTTCCCCTTTCGCGGAGGAGCTGTTTTTT.

V and J are TRBV5-1 and TRBJ2-3, with D uncertain. Trimming took off 1 base at V and 0 bases at J, with 6 bases between the two ends. Germline loops: CDR1 SGHRS, CDR2 YFSETQ. The CDR3 contains 14 residues. CDR3: CASSLTQSTDTQYF. CDR3 DNA: TGCGCCAGCAGCTTGACACAGAGCACAGATACGCAGTATTTT.

The V and J genes are TRBV6-4 and TRBJ2-2; TRBD2 might be the D (5 bases). There are 13 residues in the CDR3. Germline values: CDR1 MRHNA, CDR2 SNTAGT. V was clipped by 6 bases and J by 6 bases, with 11 bases between them. The DNA for the CDR3 is TGTGCCAGCAGCCTCGAGGGTTCCGGGGAGCTGTTTTTT. The encoded protein is CASSLEGSGELFF.

J is TRBJ2-1 and V is TRBV7-2, with 8 bases aligning to TRBD2. Germline-derived CDR1 and CDR2 are SGHTA and FQGNSA. Trimming took 6 bases from V and 2 from J; bases not matched to a gene: 6. CDR3 size: 15 residues. The CDR3 DNA sequence: TGTGCCAGCAGTTCCCGGGGGGGCCCCTACAATGAGCAGTTCTTC. It translates to CASSSRGGPYNEQFF.

The chain has TRBV3-1 (or the pseudogene TRBV3-2) and TRBJ1-4; D possibly corresponds to TRBD1 (6 bases). The CDR3 length is 16 residues. Germline V CDR1 and CDR2: LGHDT, YNNKEL (reference sequence). V gave up 1 base and J gave up 0 bases, with 9 bases separating them. This CDR3 reads CASSQVDSATNEKLFF. CDR3 coding DNA: TGTGCCAGCAGCCAAGTGGACAGCGCAACTAATGAAAAACTGTTTTTT.

This clone was seen a few times. The rearrangement joins TRBV27 to TRBJ2-5, with 8 bases matching TRBD2. Germline V gene sequence: CDR1 MNHEY, CDR2 SMNVEV (reference sequence). The CDR3 contains 14 residues. The ends lost 4 bases at V and 7 bases at J; junction bases unmatched: 8. For the CDR3, the DNA is TGTGCCAGCAGTTCCGCTAGCGGGCGAGGGACCCAGTACTTC. As protein: CASSSASGRGTQYF.

This chain links TRBV7-8 with TRBJ1-2; D might be TRBD1 (6 bases). V was trimmed by 5 bases and J by 5 bases, leaving 9 bases between them. The germline V gene has CDR1 SGHVS and CDR2 FQNEAQ. The CDR3 totals 12 residues. CDR3 bases: TGTGCCAGCAGCACACAGGGATATGGCTACACCTTC. This sequence encodes CASSTQGYGYTF.

This chain uses TRBV25-1 with TRBJ2-7; D might be TRBD1 (5 bases). V lost 2 bases and J 2 bases, leaving 13 bases between the germline ends. The CDR3 has 15 residues. From germline, CDR1 is MGHDK and CDR2 SYGVNS. This chain's CDR3 is CASSEGAGMTYEQYF. CDR3 nucleotide sequence: TGTGCCAGCAGTGAAGGAGCAGGGATGACCTACGAGCAGTACTTC.

The chain couples TRBV3-1 (or the pseudogene TRBV3-2) to TRBJ1-2; 9 positions match TRBD1. J lost 4 bases, V lost 4 bases, and 16 bases had no gene match. CDR1 is LGHDT and CDR2 is YNNKEL in the germline V gene (reference sequence). The length of the CDR3 is 18 residues. CDR3 bases: TGTGCCAGCAGCCGCCCCCCGGGACAGGGTGGATTTTTCTATGGCTACACCTTC. It yields the protein CASSRPPGQGGFFYGYTF.

The chain combines TRBV19 with TRBJ1-1; tentatively, D is TRBD1 (6 bases). The CDR3 runs 14 residues. CDR1 is LNHDA and CDR2 is SQIVND in the germline V gene (reference sequence). The V end lost 3 bases, the J end lost 4 bases, and 12 bases lay between the germline ends. The CDR3, as DNA: TGTGCCAGTAGTATCGCGCGGGGGGCCACTGAAGCTTTCTTT. It encodes CASSIARGATEAFF.

The chain joins TRBV4-1 to TRBJ2-1; 9 bases fit TRBD2. The germline CDR1 and CDR2 sequences are MGHRA and YSYEKL. J lost 0 bases, V lost 1 base, and 13 bases had no gene match. The length of the CDR3 is 20 residues. The CDR3 DNA sequence: TGCGCCAGCAGCCAAGGATCGCAGCTAGCGGGGATACCCTCCTACAATGAGCAGTTCTTC. This codes for CASSQGSQLAGIPSYNEQFF.

The gene calls are TRBV3-1 (or the pseudogene TRBV3-2) and TRBJ1-1; D unclear. Germline-derived CDR1 and CDR2 are LGHDT and YNNKEL (reference sequence). This CDR3 spans 14 amino acids. Trimming cost V 4 bases and J 3 bases, with 12 bases left between them. CDR3 in amino acids: CASSPIGPDTEAFF. CDR3 coding DNA: TGTGCCAGCAGCCCCATCGGTCCGGACACTGAAGCTTTCTTT.

V usage is TRBV5-8 and J usage is TRBJ1-2; a possible D gene is TRBD1 (6 bases). The germline V gene encodes CDR1 SGHTS and CDR2 YDEGEE. V lost 4 bases to trimming and J lost 4 bases, with 11 bases between them. The CDR3 runs 13 residues. Here the CDR3 reads CASSLDRTYGYTF. In nucleotides, the CDR3 is TGTGCCAGCAGCCTAGACAGGACCTATGGCTACACCTTC. Supplemented by reference TRBV5-8 and TRBJ1-2, the full variable domain reads EAGVTQSPTHLIKTRGQQATLRCSPISGHTSVYWYQQALGLGLQFLLWYDEGEERNRGNFPPRFSGRQFPNYSSELNVNALELEDSALYLCASSLDRTYGYTFGSGTRLTVV.

The rearrangement links TRBV10-3 to TRBJ2-3, with TRBD2 matching 15 bases. This CDR3 contains 17 residues. J gave up 0 bases and V 4 bases, and 2 bases lay outside the gene matches. Germline CDR1 and CDR2: ENHRY and SYGVKD. The CDR3 nucleotides read TGTGCCATCAGTGGGACTAGCGGGGGGGAAAGCACAGATACGCAGTATTTT. Translated: CAISGTSGGESTDTQYF.

The V call is TRBV5-6, the J call TRBJ1-6, with D hard to call. Deletions cut 2 bases from V and 2 bases from J, with 8 bases between. Germline values: CDR1 SGHDT, CDR2 YYEEEE. CDR3 length: 15 residues. In DNA, the CDR3 is TGTGCCAGCAGCTTCAGGAGGCCCTATAATTCACCCCTCCACTTT. It is translated as CASSFRRPYNSPLHF.

The V call is TRBV6-4, the J call TRBJ1-6; 10 positions agree with TRBD1. Germline loops: CDR1 MRHNA, CDR2 SNTAGT. The CDR3 runs 14 residues. J was trimmed by 10 bases and V by 6 bases; bases with no gene match: 6. The CDR3 bases are TGTGCCAGCAGAGGGACAGGGGTTGGGTCACCCCTCCACTTT. It specifies CASRGTGVGSPLHF.

This clone was seen only a few times. V gene TRBV10-3 combines with J gene TRBJ1-2; the D is unclear. The V end was cut by 10 bases, the J end by 0 bases, with 18 bases between. This CDR3 spans 15 amino acids. Germline V gene lookup returns CDR1 ENHRY and CDR2 SYGVKD. For the CDR3, the DNA is TGTGCCACCCGTCCCGGGTTTACCTCTAACTATGGCTACACCTTC. The encoded protein is CATRPGFTSNYGYTF.

This chain links TRBV27 with TRBJ2-3; possibly TRBD2 for D (5 bases). This CDR3 has 13 residues. The V end lost 3 bases, the J end lost 6 bases, and 10 bases lay between the germline ends. Looked up from germline, CDR1 is MNHEY and CDR2 is SMNVEV (reference sequence). CDR3 loop: CASSFGLGDTQYF. Here the CDR3 DNA reads TGTGCCAGCAGTTTCGGACTCGGCGATACGCAGTATTTT.

This clone has only one observation. The chain combines TRBV19 with TRBJ2-5, with 7 bases matching TRBD2. Unmatched junction bases numbered 3, after V lost 3 bases and J lost 2 bases. The length of the CDR3 is 14 residues. Germline V gives CDR1 LNHDA, CDR2 SQIVND (reference sequence). The CDR3 DNA is TGTGCCAGTAGTATTGCGGGGGTACAAGAGACCCAGTACTTC. Translation: CASSIAGVQETQYF.

About this clone itself: The sample carries other DNA sequences with the same CDR3. In DNA form, the CDR3 reads TGTGCCAGCAGCCAGGTTAGCGGGGTCGGCTCCTACAATGAGCAGTTCTTC. Translation gives CASSQVSGVGSYNEQFF. This rearrangement joins TRBV3-1 (or the pseudogene TRBV3-2) to TRBJ2-1, with TRBD2 matching 8 bases. V gave up 3 bases and J gave up 0 bases; unmatched junction bases: 7. Germline CDR1 and CDR2: LGHDT and YNNKEL (reference sequence). The CDR3 has 17 amino acids.

This chain uses TRBV30 with TRBJ1-2; possible D gene TRBD1, 6 bases. The V gene's germline CDR1 is GTSNPN and CDR2 SVGIG (reference sequence). Trimming removed 8 bases at V and 2 bases at J, with 15 bases between. This CDR3 is 13 amino acids long. This CDR3 reads CATRRGHNYGYTF. The DNA of the CDR3 is TGTGCCACCCGCAGGGGACACAACTATGGCTACACCTTC. Drawing the rest from reference TRBV30 and TRBJ1-2, the complete variable domain is SQTIHQWPATLVQPVGSPLSLECTVEGTSNPNLYWYRQAAGRGLQLLFYSVGIGQISSEVPQNLSASRPQDRQFILSSKKLLLSDSGFYLCATRRGHNYGYTFGSGTRLTVV.

This chain links TRBV5-4 with TRBJ2-3, with 8 nucleotides matching TRBD2. This CDR3 contains 15 residues. The germline V gene has CDR1 SGHNT and CDR2 YYREEE (reference sequence). V lost 0 bases, J lost 9 bases, and 9 bases stayed unmatched. The chain's CDR3 is CASSLAGSGGETQYF. Here the CDR3 DNA reads TGTGCCAGCAGCTTGGCGGGGAGCGGGGGAGAAACGCAGTATTTT.

J is TRBJ1-1 and V is TRBV28; 8 nucleotides match TRBD1. Per the germline V gene, CDR1 is MDHEN and CDR2 is SYDVKM. Trimming took 6 bases from V and 0 from J; bases not matched to a gene: 3. The CDR3 is 14 residues long. DNA of the CDR3: TGTGCCAGCAGGACGGACAGGGTGAACACTGAAGCTTTCTTT. Translated, it gives CASRTDRVNTEAFF.